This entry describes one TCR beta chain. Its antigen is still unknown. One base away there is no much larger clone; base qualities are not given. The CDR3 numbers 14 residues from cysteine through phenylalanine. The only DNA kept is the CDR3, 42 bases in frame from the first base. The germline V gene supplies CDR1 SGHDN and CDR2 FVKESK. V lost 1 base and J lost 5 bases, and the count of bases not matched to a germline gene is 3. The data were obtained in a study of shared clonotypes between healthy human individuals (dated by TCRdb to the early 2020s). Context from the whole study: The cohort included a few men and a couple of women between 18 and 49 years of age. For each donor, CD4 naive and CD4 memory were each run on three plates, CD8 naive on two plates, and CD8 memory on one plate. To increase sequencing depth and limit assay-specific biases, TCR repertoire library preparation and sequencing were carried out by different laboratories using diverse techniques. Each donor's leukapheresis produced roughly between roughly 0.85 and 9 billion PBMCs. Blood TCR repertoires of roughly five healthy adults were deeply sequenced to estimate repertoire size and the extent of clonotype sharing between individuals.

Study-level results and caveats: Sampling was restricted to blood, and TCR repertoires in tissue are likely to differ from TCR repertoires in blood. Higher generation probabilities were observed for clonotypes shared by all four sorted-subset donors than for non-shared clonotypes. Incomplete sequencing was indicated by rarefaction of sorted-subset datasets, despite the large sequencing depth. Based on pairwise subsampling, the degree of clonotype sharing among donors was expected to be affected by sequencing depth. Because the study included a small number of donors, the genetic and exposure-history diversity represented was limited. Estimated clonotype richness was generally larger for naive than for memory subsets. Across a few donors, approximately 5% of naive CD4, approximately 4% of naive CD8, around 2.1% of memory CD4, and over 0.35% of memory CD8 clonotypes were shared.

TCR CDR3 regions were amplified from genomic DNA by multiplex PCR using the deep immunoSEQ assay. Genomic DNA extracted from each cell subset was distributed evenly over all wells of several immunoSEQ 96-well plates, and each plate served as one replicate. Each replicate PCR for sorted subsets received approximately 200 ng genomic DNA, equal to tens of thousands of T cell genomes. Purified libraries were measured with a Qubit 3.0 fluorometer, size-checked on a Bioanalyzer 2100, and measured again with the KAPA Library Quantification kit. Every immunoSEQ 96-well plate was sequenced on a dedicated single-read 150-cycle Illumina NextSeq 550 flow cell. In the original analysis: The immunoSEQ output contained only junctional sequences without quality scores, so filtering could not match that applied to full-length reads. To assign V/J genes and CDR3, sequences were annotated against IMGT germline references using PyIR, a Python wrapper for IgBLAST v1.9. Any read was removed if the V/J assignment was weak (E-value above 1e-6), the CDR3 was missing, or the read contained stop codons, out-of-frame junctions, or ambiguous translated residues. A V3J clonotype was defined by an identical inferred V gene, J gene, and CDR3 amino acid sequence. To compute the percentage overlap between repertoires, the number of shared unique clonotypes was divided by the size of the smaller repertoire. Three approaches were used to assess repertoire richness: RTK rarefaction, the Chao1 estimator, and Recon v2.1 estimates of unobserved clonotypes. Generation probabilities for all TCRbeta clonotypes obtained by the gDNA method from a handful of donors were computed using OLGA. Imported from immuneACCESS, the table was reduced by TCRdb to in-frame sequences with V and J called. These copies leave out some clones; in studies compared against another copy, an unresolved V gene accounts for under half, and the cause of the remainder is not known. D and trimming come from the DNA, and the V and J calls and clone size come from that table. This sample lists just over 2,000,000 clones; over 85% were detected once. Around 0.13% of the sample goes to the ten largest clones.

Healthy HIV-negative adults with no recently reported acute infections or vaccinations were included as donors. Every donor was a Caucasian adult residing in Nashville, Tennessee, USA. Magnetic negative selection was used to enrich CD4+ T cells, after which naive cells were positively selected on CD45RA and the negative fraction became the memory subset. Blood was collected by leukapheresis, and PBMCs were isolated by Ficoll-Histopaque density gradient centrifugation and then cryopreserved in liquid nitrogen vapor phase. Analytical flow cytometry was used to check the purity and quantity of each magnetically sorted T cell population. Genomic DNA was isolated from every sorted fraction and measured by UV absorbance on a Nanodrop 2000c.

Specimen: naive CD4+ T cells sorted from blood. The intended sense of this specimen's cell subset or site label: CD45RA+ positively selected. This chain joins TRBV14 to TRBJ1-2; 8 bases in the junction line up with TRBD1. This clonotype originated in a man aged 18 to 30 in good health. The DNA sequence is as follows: TGTGCCAGCAGCCAAGCAGGGGGCGGGTATGGCTACACCTTC. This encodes CASSQAGGGYGYTF.